Listed below are T cell receptor beta chains from one sample, sequenced in a study of CD8 T cells in Susac syndrome. MiXCR, applied by TCRdb to the immunoSEQ multiplex PCR reads, yields one record per CDR3 protein. This table holds 150,000 or so distinct CDR3 sequences, over 85% found once. The sequencing input was CD8+ T cells from PBMCs. All receptors derive from a human donor with multiple sclerosis. Both conserved end residues are part of each CDR3. The D gene is left open where the match is weak. Some rows have no size entry. The others give once, few or many, or a class for an expanded clone.

d_gene: TRBD1; abundance: .; j_gene: TRBJ2-6; v_gene: TRBV10-3; CDR3aa: CAISKTLTGGEAGANVLTF; CDR3nt: TGTGCCATCAGTAAGACCCTGACAGGGGGCGAGGCTGGGGCCAACGTCCTGACTTTC
d_gene: TRBD1; abundance: .; j_gene: TRBJ1-1; v_gene: TRBV20-1; CDR3aa: CSARVEGANTEAFF; CDR3nt: TGCAGTGCTAGAGTGGAGGGGGCTAACACTGAAGCTTTCTTT
d_gene: TRBD1; abundance: .; j_gene: TRBJ1-2; v_gene: TRBV7-3; CDR3aa: CASSLNHRGDPYGYTF; CDR3nt: TGTGCCAGCAGCTTAAACCACAGGGGCGATCCCTATGGCTACACCTTC
d_gene: .; abundance: .; j_gene: TRBJ2-3; v_gene: TRBV4-3; CDR3aa: CASSQKRDTQYF; CDR3nt: TGCGCCAGCAGCCAAAAGAGGGATACGCAGTATTTT
d_gene: TRBD1; abundance: .; j_gene: TRBJ2-7; v_gene: TRBV30; CDR3aa: CAWSVLRTGPDEQYF; CDR3nt: TGTGCCTGGAGTGTACTTCGGACAGGGCCGGACGAGCAGTACTTC
d_gene: .; abundance: .; j_gene: TRBJ1-1; v_gene: TRBV20-1; CDR3aa: CSARSEAFF; CDR3nt: TGCAGTGCTAGAAGTGAAGCTTTCTTT
d_gene: .; abundance: .; j_gene: TRBJ1-1; v_gene: TRBV4-1; CDR3aa: CASSQDLGENTEAFF; CDR3nt: TGCGCCAGCAGCCAAGATTTGGGAGAGAACACTGAAGCTTTCTTT
d_gene: .; abundance: .; j_gene: TRBJ2-5; v_gene: TRBV4-3; CDR3aa: CASSQDIGDSQETQYF; CDR3nt: TGCGCCAGCAGCCAAGATATCGGAGACTCTCAAGAGACCCAGTACTTC
d_gene: .; abundance: .; j_gene: TRBJ2-2; v_gene: TRBV28; CDR3aa: CASSFGTGELFF; CDR3nt: TGTGCCAGCAGTTTCGGCACCGGGGAGCTGTTTTTT
d_gene: .; abundance: .; j_gene: TRBJ1-1; v_gene: TRBV5-1; CDR3aa: CASSLDRAMNTEAFF; CDR3nt: TGCGCCAGCAGCTTGGACCGAGCTATGAACACTGAAGCTTTCTTT
d_gene: .; abundance: once; j_gene: TRBJ1-6; v_gene: TRBV2; CDR3aa: CASSEQGTNSPLHF; CDR3nt: TGTGCCAGCAGTGAACAAGGGACAAATTCACCCCTCCACTTT
d_gene: .; abundance: .; j_gene: TRBJ2-7; v_gene: TRBV12-3/TRBV12-4; CDR3aa: CASSFRGQGYEQYF; CDR3nt: TGTGCCAGCAGTTTTCGAGGCCAAGGCTACGAGCAGTACTTC
d_gene: .; abundance: .; j_gene: TRBJ2-3; v_gene: TRBV12-3/TRBV12-4; CDR3aa: CASSRLLDTQYF; CDR3nt: TGTGCCAGCAGTCGTCTTTTAGATACGCAGTATTTT
d_gene: TRBD1; abundance: .; j_gene: TRBJ2-1; v_gene: TRBV29-1; CDR3aa: CSVPLTGSLEQFF; CDR3nt: TGCAGCGTCCCTCTGACAGGGTCGCTTGAGCAGTTCTTC
d_gene: TRBD1; abundance: .; j_gene: TRBJ1-6; v_gene: TRBV10-3; CDR3aa: CAISPIDQGANSPLHF; CDR3nt: TGTGCCATCAGCCCTATCGACCAGGGGGCGAATTCACCCCTCCACTTT
d_gene: .; abundance: .; j_gene: TRBJ2-7; v_gene: TRBV7-9; CDR3aa: CASSLAGSGSEQYF; CDR3nt: TGTGCCAGCAGCTTAGCAGGGTCCGGTAGCGAGCAGTACTTC
d_gene: .; abundance: .; j_gene: TRBJ1-2; v_gene: TRBV18; CDR3aa: CASSPPYGTVNYGYTF; CDR3nt: TGTGCCAGCTCACCACCATACGGGACGGTGAACTATGGCTACACCTTC
d_gene: .; abundance: .; j_gene: TRBJ2-2; v_gene: TRBV11-2; CDR3aa: CASRVPRGSSGELFF; CDR3nt: TGTGCCAGCCGAGTACCCAGGGGTTCGTCCGGGGAGCTGTTTTTT
d_gene: .; abundance: .; j_gene: TRBJ1-2; v_gene: TRBV20-1; CDR3aa: CSARDRATYGYTF; CDR3nt: TGCAGTGCTAGAGATCGGGCGACCTATGGCTACACCTTC
d_gene: .; abundance: .; j_gene: TRBJ1-5; v_gene: TRBV28; CDR3aa: CASSFDGPKQPQHF; CDR3nt: TGTGCCAGCAGTTTTGACGGACCCAAGCAGCCCCAGCATTTT
d_gene: .; abundance: .; j_gene: TRBJ2-1; v_gene: TRBV6-5; CDR3aa: CASSYSIGQVYNEQFF; CDR3nt: TGTGCCAGCAGTTACTCGATTGGGCAGGTCTACAATGAGCAGTTCTTC
d_gene: TRBD1; abundance: .; j_gene: TRBJ1-6; v_gene: TRBV5-6; CDR3aa: CASSATGFGVSPLHF; CDR3nt: TGTGCCAGCAGCGCGACAGGGTTTGGAGTCTCACCCCTCCACTTT
d_gene: .; abundance: .; j_gene: TRBJ1-3; v_gene: TRBV9; CDR3aa: CASNKDSTTSGNTIYF; CDR3nt: TGTGCCAGCAACAAGGACAGTACAACCTCTGGAAACACCATATATTTT
d_gene: .; abundance: .; j_gene: TRBJ2-3; v_gene: TRBV6-5; CDR3aa: CASSYSKGSPLGDTQYF; CDR3nt: TGTGCCAGCAGTTACTCGAAAGGTAGCCCCTTGGGGGATACGCAGTATTTT
d_gene: .; abundance: .; j_gene: TRBJ1-1; v_gene: TRBV28; CDR3aa: CASSKVAAFF; CDR3nt: TGTGCCAGCTCGAAGGTCGCCGCTTTCTTT
d_gene: .; abundance: .; j_gene: TRBJ2-2; v_gene: TRBV7-3; CDR3aa: CASSSLTGELFF; CDR3nt: TGTGCCAGCAGCTCGCTCACCGGGGAGCTGTTTTTT
d_gene: TRBD1; abundance: .; j_gene: TRBJ1-1; v_gene: TRBV30; CDR3aa: CASRTGYRTEAFF; CDR3nt: TGTGCCTCCCGGACAGGGTATCGCACTGAAGCTTTCTTT
d_gene: .; abundance: .; j_gene: TRBJ2-5; v_gene: TRBV27; CDR3aa: CASAALRARQETQYF; CDR3nt: TGTGCCTCAGCAGCCCTAAGGGCTAGGCAAGAGACCCAGTACTTC
d_gene: TRBD1; abundance: .; j_gene: TRBJ1-5; v_gene: TRBV5-6; CDR3aa: CASSLGDRGNQPQHF; CDR3nt: TGTGCCAGCAGCTTGGGGGACAGGGGGAATCAGCCCCAGCATTTT
d_gene: .; abundance: .; j_gene: TRBJ1-5; v_gene: TRBV9; CDR3aa: CASSAGSGGVQPQHF; CDR3nt: TGTGCCAGCAGCGCCGGCAGCGGGGGCGTCCAGCCCCAGCATTTT
d_gene: .; abundance: .; j_gene: TRBJ1-4; v_gene: TRBV6-5; CDR3aa: CASSPGRSNEKLFF; CDR3nt: TGTGCCAGCAGTCCCGGCCGATCGAATGAAAAACTGTTTTTT
d_gene: .; abundance: .; j_gene: TRBJ2-7; v_gene: TRBV5-1; CDR3aa: CASRWDSSREQYF; CDR3nt: TGCGCCAGCAGGTGGGACTCCTCTAGGGAGCAGTACTTC
d_gene: .; abundance: once; j_gene: TRBJ1-2; v_gene: TRBV15; CDR3aa: CATSSLSTENYGYTF; CDR3nt: TGTGCCACCAGCAGCTTATCGACAGAGAACTATGGCTACACCTTC
d_gene: .; abundance: .; j_gene: TRBJ2-3; v_gene: TRBV2; CDR3aa: CASLTNTQYF; CDR3nt: TGTGCCAGCCTGACGAATACGCAGTATTTT
d_gene: .; abundance: .; j_gene: TRBJ2-7; v_gene: TRBV20-1; CDR3aa: CSARESGSYEQYF; CDR3nt: TGCAGTGCTAGAGAGTCAGGCTCCTACGAGCAGTACTTC
d_gene: .; abundance: .; j_gene: TRBJ2-5; v_gene: TRBV3-1; CDR3aa: CASSQDIVVRDGETQYF; CDR3nt: TGTGCCAGCAGCCAAGATATTGTAGTCAGGGATGGGGAGACCCAGTACTTC
d_gene: .; abundance: .; j_gene: TRBJ2-2; v_gene: TRBV5-6; CDR3aa: CASSSATGELFF; CDR3nt: TGTGCCAGCAGCTCTGCCACCGGGGAGCTGTTTTTT